This TCR beta chain emerged from a study of cytomegalovirus exposure and HLA in healthy donors. Study results and limitations: The TCR clusters that emerged in the first cohort tended, a later analysis found, to co-occur in the 110 or so validation repertoires. Cytomegalovirus association was listed for about 180 TCR beta chains.

V lost 1 base to trimming and J lost 4 bases; unmatched junction nucleotides: 5. This CDR3 region has 14 residues. Germline lookup yields CDR1 SGHRS and CDR2 YFSETQ. As regards this clone: What it binds is not known.

The table came from immunoSEQ multiplex PCR; TCRdb's copy has only in-frame clones and leaves some out. Of under 200,000 clones in the sample, just under 90% were seen once. The genes are TRBV5-1 and TRBJ2-7, with 7 bases identical to TRBD2. The receptor was isolated from a woman aged 18-35 years in good health and CMV-seropositive. Sample: PBMCs. The CDR3 protein is CASSLHGEGYEQYF. The CDR3 region has the DNA TGCGCCAGCAGCTTGCACGGGGAGGGGTACGAGCAGTACTTC.